One and the same sample provided the 2 T cell receptor beta chains below, sequenced in a study of blood T cell repertoires in COVID-19. This table comes from immunoSEQ multiplex PCR, and its TCRdb copy is limited to in-frame clones, with some not included. The data hold some 120,000 clones, with over 75% observed a single time. Input material: peripheral blood. These receptors were obtained from a woman of 80 years or more with acute or convalescent COVID-19.

The J gene is TRBJ1-2, the V gene TRBV4-3, with D possibly matching TRBD1 (5 bases). Trimming cost V 3 bases and J 8 bases, with 16 bases left between them. The germline V gene encodes CDR1 LGHNA and CDR2 YSLEER. The CDR3 is made up of 14 amino acids. The DNA for the CDR3 is TGCGCCAGCAGCCACTTGGCGGGACCGGGCGGCTACACCTTC. This translates into CASSHLAGPGGYTF.

This chain links TRBV29-1 with TRBJ1-1, with 8 bases aligning to TRBD1. Germline CDR1 is SQVTM and CDR2 is ANQGSEA. Trimming at V came to 5 bases and at J to 8 bases, leaving 4 bases not matched to a gene. The CDR3 has 11 amino acids. The DNA for the CDR3 is TGCAGCGTTTACAGGGGGGGGGAAGCTTTCTTT. Encoded protein: CSVYRGGEAFF.